This T cell receptor beta chain is from a study of response to subunit inactivated influenza vaccine. The study's findings and limits: T cells newly recruited by each seasonal influenza vaccination are few, the authors suggested.

Germline values: CDR1 MNHNS, CDR2 SASEGT. The ends were cut back, 4 bases at V and 2 bases at J, with 12 bases in the middle. The CDR3 totals 15 residues. This clonotype turned up a few times. Its specificity is unknown. MiXCR, run by TCRdb on the RT-PCR reads, gives a single entry per CDR3 protein. The table has approximately 230,000 distinct CDR3 sequences, 12% seen once. The sequence was collected from a man aged 45 to 65 who received an inactivated influenza vaccine. Sequenced here: non-naive T cells sorted from PBMCs, sampled approximately 15 days before vaccination. The genes are TRBV6-1 and TRBJ1-3; no clear D gene. This CDR3 is CASSAGDGTGNTIYF. DNA for the CDR3: TGTGCCAGCAGTGCGGGAGACGGGACTGGAAACACCATATATTTT.